This TCR beta chain was obtained from a study of identical twins. The V and J ends lost 3 bases and 5 bases respectively, with 12 bases between them. This CDR3 is built from 13 residues. Germline V CDR1 and CDR2: DFQATT, SNEGSKA (reference sequence). Template switching supplied a universal primer site; unique molecular identifiers were carried on the cDNA. TCRdb re-called the 5' RACE reads through MiXCR, storing one row per CDR3 protein. The table has some 690,000 distinct CDR3 sequences, roughly 20% seen once. The same sample was also studied in work on T cells expressing NK-cell markers. That paper notes: It was sorted CD3+CD56+NKG2C+, CD3+CD56+NKG2C- and CD3+CD56-NKG2C+ T cells that supplied the TCR beta repertoires. A few donors likewise had their CD3+CD56-NKG2C+ fraction led by these clonotypes. Clones of NKG2C+ T cells that had expanded were of unclear HCMV specificity.

The chain links TRBV20-1 to TRBJ2-3; maybe TRBD1 (6 bases). This sequence originates from a woman younger than 30 in good health. Sequencing was performed on PBMCs. The CDR3 is CSASRGGRDTQYF. The CDR3 DNA is TGCAGTGCTAGTCGAGGGGGACGAGATACGCAGTATTTT.